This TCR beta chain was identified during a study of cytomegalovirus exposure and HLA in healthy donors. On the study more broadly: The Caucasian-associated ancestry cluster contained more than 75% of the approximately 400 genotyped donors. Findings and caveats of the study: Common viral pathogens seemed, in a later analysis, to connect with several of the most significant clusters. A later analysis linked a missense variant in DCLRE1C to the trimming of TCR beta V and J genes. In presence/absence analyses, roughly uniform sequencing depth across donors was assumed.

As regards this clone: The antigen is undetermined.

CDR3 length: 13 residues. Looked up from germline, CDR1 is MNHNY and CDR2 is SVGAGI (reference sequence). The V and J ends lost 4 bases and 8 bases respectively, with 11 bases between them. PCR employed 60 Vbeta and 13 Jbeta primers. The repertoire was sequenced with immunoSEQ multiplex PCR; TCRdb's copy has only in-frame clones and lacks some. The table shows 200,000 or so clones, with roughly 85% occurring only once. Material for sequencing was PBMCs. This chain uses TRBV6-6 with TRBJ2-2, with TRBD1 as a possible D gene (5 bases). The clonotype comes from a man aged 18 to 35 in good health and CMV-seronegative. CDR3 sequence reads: CASSSSGSGELFF. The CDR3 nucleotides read TGTGCCAGCAGTTCGTCAGGGTCAGGGGAGCTGTTTTTT.